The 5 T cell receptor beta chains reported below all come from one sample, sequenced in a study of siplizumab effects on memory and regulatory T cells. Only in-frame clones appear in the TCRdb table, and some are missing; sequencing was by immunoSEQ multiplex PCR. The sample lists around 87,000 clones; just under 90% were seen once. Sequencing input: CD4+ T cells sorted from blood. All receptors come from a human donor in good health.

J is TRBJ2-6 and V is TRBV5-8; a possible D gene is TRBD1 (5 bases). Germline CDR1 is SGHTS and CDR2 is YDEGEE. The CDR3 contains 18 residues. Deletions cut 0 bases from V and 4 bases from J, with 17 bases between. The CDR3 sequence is CASSLGGLLNPGANVLTF. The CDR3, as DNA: TGTGCCAGCAGCTTGGGGGGCCTCCTTAACCCGGGGGCCAACGTCCTGACTTTC.

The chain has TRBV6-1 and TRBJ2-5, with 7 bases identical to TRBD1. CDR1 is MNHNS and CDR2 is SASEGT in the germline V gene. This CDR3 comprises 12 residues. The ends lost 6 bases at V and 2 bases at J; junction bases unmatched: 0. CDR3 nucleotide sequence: TGTGCCAGCAGGGGACAGCAAGAGACCCAGTACTTC. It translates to CASRGQQETQYF.

The CDR3 DNA reads as TGCGCCAGCAGTCAAACCACTGCCGGGACCCGGCAAGAGACCCAGTACTTC. Amino acid sequence: CASSQTTAGTRQETQYF. The chain couples TRBV23-1 to TRBJ2-5, with D perhaps given as TRBD1 or TRBD2 (5 bases each). TRBV23-1 is marked as an open reading frame, function uncertain. The V end lost 2 bases, the J end lost 2 bases, and 18 bases lay between the germline ends. This CDR3 spans 17 amino acids.

CDR3 sequence reads: CASSLGQGTEAFF. CDR3 in DNA: TGTGCCAGCAGCTTGGGACAGGGGACTGAAGCTTTCTTT. J is TRBJ1-1 and V is TRBV11-1; TRBD1 matches 10 bases. Germline V gene sequence: CDR1 SGHAT, CDR2 FQDESV (reference sequence). Trimming at V came to 3 bases and at J to 5 bases, leaving 0 bases not matched to a gene. The length of the CDR3 is 13 residues.

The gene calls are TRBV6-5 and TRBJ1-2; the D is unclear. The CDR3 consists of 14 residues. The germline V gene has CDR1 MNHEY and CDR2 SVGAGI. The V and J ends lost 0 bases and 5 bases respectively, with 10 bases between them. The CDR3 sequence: CASSYSRAAYGYTF. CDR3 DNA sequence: TGTGCCAGCAGTTACTCGAGGGCTGCTTATGGCTACACCTTC.